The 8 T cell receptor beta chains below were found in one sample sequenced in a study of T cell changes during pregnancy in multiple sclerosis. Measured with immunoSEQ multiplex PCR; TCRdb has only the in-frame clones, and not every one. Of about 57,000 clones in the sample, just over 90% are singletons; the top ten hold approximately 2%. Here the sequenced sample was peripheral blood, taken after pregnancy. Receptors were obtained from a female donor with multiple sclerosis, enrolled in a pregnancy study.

The CDR3 sequence is CASSFSSRRPFQGAFF. CDR3 nucleotides: TGTGCCAGCAGCTTTTCTTCTAGGCGGCCGTTTCAAGGAGCTTTCTTT. The V gene is TRBV11-1, the J gene TRBJ1-1; D gene uncertain. CDR1 is SGHAT, CDR2 FQDESV, per germline (reference sequence). This CDR3 region has 16 residues. V gave up 3 bases and J gave up 10 bases, with 24 bases separating them.

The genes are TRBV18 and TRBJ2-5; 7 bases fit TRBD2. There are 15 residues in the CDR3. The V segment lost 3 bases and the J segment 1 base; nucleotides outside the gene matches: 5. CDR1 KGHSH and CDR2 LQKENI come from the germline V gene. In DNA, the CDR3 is TGTGCCAGCTCACCGCCCGCGGGGGTCCAAGAGACCCAGTACTTC. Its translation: CASSPPAGVQETQYF.

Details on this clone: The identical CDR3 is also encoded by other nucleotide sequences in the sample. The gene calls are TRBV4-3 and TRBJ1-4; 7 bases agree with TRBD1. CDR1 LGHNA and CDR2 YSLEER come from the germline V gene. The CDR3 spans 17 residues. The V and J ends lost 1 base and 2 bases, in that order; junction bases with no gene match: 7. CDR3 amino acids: CASSQVGGGRTNEKLFF. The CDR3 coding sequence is TGCGCCAGCAGCCAAGTTGGAGGGGGCAGGACTAATGAAAAACTGTTTTTT.

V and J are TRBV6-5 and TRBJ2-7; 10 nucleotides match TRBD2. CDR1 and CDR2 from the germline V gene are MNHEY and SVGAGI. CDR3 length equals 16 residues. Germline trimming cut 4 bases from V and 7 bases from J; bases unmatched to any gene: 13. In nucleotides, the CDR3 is TGTGCCAGCAGTTCCCCAAGCGGGAGGGCCGGTGAAGAGCAGTACTTC. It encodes CASSSPSGRAGEEQYF.

CDR3 sequence reads: CASTVEGTGTYGYTF. The CDR3 DNA is TGTGCCAGCACCGTCGAAGGGACAGGCACCTATGGCTACACCTTC. The chain couples TRBV19 to TRBJ1-2; 8 nucleotides align to TRBD1. CDR1 is LNHDA and CDR2 is SQIVND in the germline V gene (reference sequence). This CDR3 spans 15 amino acids. V shed 9 bases, J shed 4 bases, and the junction held 13 bases outside the gene matches.

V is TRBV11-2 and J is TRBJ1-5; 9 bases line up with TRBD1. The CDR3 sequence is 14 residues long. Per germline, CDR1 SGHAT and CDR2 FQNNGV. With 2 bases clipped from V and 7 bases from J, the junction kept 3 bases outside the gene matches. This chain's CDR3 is CASSLMDRGQPQHF. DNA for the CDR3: TGTGCCAGCAGCTTAATGGACAGGGGACAGCCCCAGCATTTT.

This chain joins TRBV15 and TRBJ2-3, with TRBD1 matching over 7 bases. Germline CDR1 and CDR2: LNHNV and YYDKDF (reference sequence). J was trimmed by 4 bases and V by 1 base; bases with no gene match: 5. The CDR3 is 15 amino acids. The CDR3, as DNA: TGTGCCACCAGCAGAGCGACAGGGACCCCAGATACGCAGTATTTT. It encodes CATSRATGTPDTQYF. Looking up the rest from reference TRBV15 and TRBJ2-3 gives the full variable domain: DAMVIQNPRYQVTQFGKPVTLSCSQTLNHNVMYWYQQKSSQAPKLLFHYYDKDFNNEADTPDNFQSRRPNTSFCFLDIRSPGLGDTAMYLCATSRATGTPDTQYFGPGTRLTVL.

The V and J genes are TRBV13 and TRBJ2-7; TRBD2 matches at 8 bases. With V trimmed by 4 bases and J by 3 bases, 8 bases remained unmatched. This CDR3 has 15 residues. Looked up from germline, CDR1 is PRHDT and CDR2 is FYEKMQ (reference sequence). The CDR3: CASSYTSGRNYEQYF. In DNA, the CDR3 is TGTGCCAGCAGCTATACTAGCGGACGCAACTACGAGCAGTACTTC.